The sequence of this T cell receptor (beta chain) was determined in a study of identical twins. V gave up 6 bases and J gave up 4 bases; unmatched junction bases: 6. This CDR3 has 14 residues. MiXCR, applied by TCRdb to the 5' RACE reads, yields one record per CDR3 protein. The table has about 240,000 distinct CDR3 sequences, over 9.5% seen once. The receptor's source is a man aged 45-65 years in good health. The rearrangement links TRBV12-3 or TRBV12-4 to TRBJ1-2, with TRBD1 identical over 9 bases. The source material was memory T cells sorted from blood. This CDR3 reads CASRGTGGSYGYTF. The CDR3 DNA is TGTGCCAGCAGGGGAACAGGGGGCAGCTATGGCTACACCTTC.